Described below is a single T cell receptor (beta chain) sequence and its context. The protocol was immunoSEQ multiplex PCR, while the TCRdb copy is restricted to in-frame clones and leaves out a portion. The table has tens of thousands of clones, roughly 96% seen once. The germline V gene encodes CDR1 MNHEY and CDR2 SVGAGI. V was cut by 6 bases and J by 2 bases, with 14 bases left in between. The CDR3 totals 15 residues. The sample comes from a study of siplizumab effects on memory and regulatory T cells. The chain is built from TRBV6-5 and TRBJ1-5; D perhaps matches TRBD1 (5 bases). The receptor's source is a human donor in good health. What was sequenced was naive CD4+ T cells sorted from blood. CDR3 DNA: TGTGCCAGCAGCATGACAGTAATTGGCAATCAGCCCCAGCATTTT. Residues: CASSMTVIGNQPQHF.